The rows below give T cell receptor beta chains drawn from one sample of a study of blood T cell repertoires in COVID-19. Sequencing was performed with immunoSEQ multiplex PCR; in TCRdb, only in-frame clones are kept and a portion is missing. The sample lists 150,000 or so clones, 80% to 90% occurring once. Sequenced input: PBMCs or T cells enriched from blood (not recorded which). These receptor sequences come from a woman aged 45 to 65 who had recovered from COVID-19. The CDR3 runs from the conserved cysteine through the conserved F or W. A D gene is named only where the DNA matches it firmly. Expanded clones are given a class, and other clones once, few, many or no size at all.

>NA|TRBD1|TRBV28|TRBJ2-7
TGTGCCAGCAGTTTAGAGGGACAGTACTACGAGCAGTACTTC
CASSLEGQYYEQYF
>NA|TRBD1|TRBV24-1|TRBJ1-2
TGTGCCACCCGGGGGACAGGGAGGGACTATGGCTACACCTTC
CATRGTGRDYGYTF
>once|TRBD1|TRBV4-3|TRBJ1-1
TGCGCCAGCAGCGGGGGACAGGGAAGAGGGAACACTGAAGCTTTCTTT
CASSGGQGRGNTEAFF
>NA|NA|TRBV3-1/TRBV3-2|TRBJ1-6
TGTGCCAGCAGCCAAGGACAGTCGAATTCACCCCTCCACTTT
CASSQGQSNSPLHF
>NA|NA|TRBV4-2|TRBJ2-5
TGTGCCAGCAGCCAAGAGGACTCTGACCAAGAGACCCAGTACTTC
CASSQEDSDQETQYF
>NA|NA|TRBV6-5|TRBJ2-2
TGTGCCAGCAAGGGAGCCGGGGAGCTGTTTTTT
CASKGAGELFF
>NA|NA|TRBV27|TRBJ1-1
TGTGCCAGCAGTAGACTCGGACAGAACACTGAAGCTTTCTTT
CASSRLGQNTEAFF
>few|NA|TRBV5-1|TRBJ1-5
TGCGCCAGCAGCTCCCAACCAGATCAGCCCCAGCATTTT
CASSSQPDQPQHF
>NA|TRBD2|TRBV19|TRBJ2-3
TGTGCCAGTAGGGGACTAGCGGGTAGCACAGATACGCAGTATTTT
CASRGLAGSTDTQYF
>NA|TRBD1|TRBV10-3|TRBJ1-1
TGTGCCATCACCCCGGACAGGGGACGTCCTTCTGCTTTCTTT
CAITPDRGRPSAFF
>NA|TRBD2|TRBV28|TRBJ2-7
TGTGCCAGCAGTGGCGGGAGGTCGAGCTCCTACGAGCAGTACTTC
CASSGGRSSSYEQYF
>NA|TRBD1|TRBV6-2/TRBV6-3|TRBJ1-2
TGTGCCAGCAGTACAGGGGCCAACCTCTATGGCTACACCTTC
CASSTGANLYGYTF
>NA|TRBD1|TRBV9|TRBJ2-7
TGTGCCAGCAGCCCCCACCCTGGGACAGGGGCTTCCTACGAGCAGTACTTC
CASSPHPGTGASYEQYF
>NA|NA|TRBV6-1|TRBJ1-5
TGTGCCAGCAGTGAAGGAGGCAGGGCACTTAGGGGCAATCAGCCCCAGCATTTT
CASSEGGRALRGNQPQHF
>NA|NA|TRBV29-1|TRBJ1-2
TGCAGCGTAGATCGGGGAGGGGAGGGCTATGGCTACACCTTC
CSVDRGGEGYGYTF
>NA|TRBD2|TRBV4-2|TRBJ2-1
TGTGCCAGCAGCCAAGGGCCGGGAGGACTAGCCGGTTACAATGAGCAGTTCTTC
CASSQGPGGLAGYNEQFF
>once|NA|TRBV28|TRBJ1-4
TGTGCCAGCAGTTTATCTGGGCCCGAAAAACTGTTTTTT
CASSLSGPEKLFF
>NA|TRBD1|TRBV6-5|TRBJ1-4
TGTGCCAGCAGTTTAACAGGGGGCGTCGAAAAACTGTTTTTT
CASSLTGGVEKLFF
>NA|NA|TRBV6-5|TRBJ1-1
TGTGCCAGCAGTTACCATCAACAGGGATCAGCTTTCTTT
CASSYHQQGSAFF
>NA|NA|TRBV5-1|TRBJ1-1
TGCGCCAGCAGCTTACTACCAGGGTCGGGGGTAAGGGATGAAGCTTTCTTT
CASSLLPGSGVRDEAFF
>NA|NA|TRBV6-5|TRBJ1-1
TGTGCCAGCAGATCAGAACAGGGCGAAGCTTTCTTT
CASRSEQGEAFF
>NA|NA|TRBV7-9|TRBJ1-5
TGTGCCAGCAGCTTAAGAGGGGGAGAAAATCAGCCCCAGCATTTT
CASSLRGGENQPQHF
>NA|NA|TRBV3-1/TRBV3-2|TRBJ2-6
TGTGCCAGCAGCCGCCCATTTTACAGGTCTGGGGCCAACGTCCTGACTTTC
CASSRPFYRSGANVLTF
>NA|NA|TRBV28|TRBJ2-3
TGTGCCAGCAGTTTAATTAACGGGGGTGGATATTTT
CASSLINGGGYF
>once|TRBD1|TRBV2|TRBJ2-1
TGTGCCAGCAGTGACCCGACAGGGGGGTTCTTC
CASSDPTGGFF
>NA|TRBD1|TRBV11-2|TRBJ2-3
TGTGCCAGCAGCTTTAGGGGGCAGCTCACAGATACGCAGTATTTT
CASSFRGQLTDTQYF
>NA|TRBD1|TRBV27|TRBJ2-2
TGTGCCAGCAGCCCACAGGGGGCCACCGGGGAGCTGTTTTTT
CASSPQGATGELFF
>once|NA|TRBV6-2/TRBV6-3|TRBJ1-6
TGTGCCAGCAGTTATGGCCGCTATAATTCACCCCTCCACTTT
CASSYGRYNSPLHF
>NA|TRBD2|TRBV4-3|TRBJ2-3
TGCGCCAGCAGCCAAGTAGCGGGGGGGATCACAGATACGCAGTATTTT
CASSQVAGGITDTQYF
>once|TRBD2|TRBV6-5|TRBJ2-3
TGTGCCAGCAGGGCACTAGCGGGGGTTACAGATACGCAGTATTTT
CASRALAGVTDTQYF
>NA|NA|TRBV7-3|TRBJ2-1
TGTGCCAGCAGTCTCGGAGGTCCCCCCTACAATGAGCAGTTCTTC
CASSLGGPPYNEQFF
>NA|TRBD2|TRBV5-1|TRBJ2-7
TGCGCCAGCAGCTTGATTAGCGGGGCTTCCTACGAGCAGTACTTC
CASSLISGASYEQYF
>NA|TRBD1|TRBV4-3|TRBJ2-1
TGCGCCAGCAGCTCCTCCCCCCAGGGGGCTCATGAGCAGTTCTTC
CASSSSPQGAHEQFF
>NA|TRBD1|TRBV5-4|TRBJ2-6
TGTGCCAGCAGCTTGGATCCGGGACAGAGGAACTCTGGGGCCAACGTCCTGACTTTC
CASSLDPGQRNSGANVLTF
>NA|TRBD1|TRBV7-9|TRBJ2-3
TGTGCCAGCAGCCCCCCAACCGGGACAGGGAGGGACACGCAGTATTTT
CASSPPTGTGRDTQYF
>NA|TRBD1|TRBV6-5|TRBJ2-2
TGTGCCAGCAGCCGGGACAGGGGGCGCGCCGGGGAGCTGTTTTTT
CASSRDRGRAGELFF
>NA|NA|TRBV9|TRBJ2-2
TGTGCCAGCAGCGTAGTTGCGGGGACGGACACCGGGGAGCTGTTTTTT
CASSVVAGTDTGELFF
>NA|NA|TRBV27|TRBJ2-7
TGTGCCAGCAGTTCAGGGGTGAACCATTTGGGGCAGTACTTC
CASSSGVNHLGQYF
>NA|TRBD1|TRBV27|TRBJ1-6
TGTGCCAGCAGGCCCGGGACAGGACGTCCACCCCTCCACTTT
CASRPGTGRPPLHF
>NA|NA|TRBV9|TRBJ1-6
TGTGCCAGCAGCGTAGACCGGGGGACCTATAATTCACCCCTCCACTTT
CASSVDRGTYNSPLHF
>NA|TRBD2|TRBV18|TRBJ2-2
TGTGCCAGCTCCTTGTCTGCGGGAGATGGGACCGGGGAGCTGTTTTTT
CASSLSAGDGTGELFF